This section outlines one TCR beta chain sequence together with its context. The CDR3 contains 14 residues. Trimming removed 3 bases from V and 7 bases from J, with 13 bases in between. The germline CDR1 and CDR2 sequences are LGHNA and YSLEER. Clones were read by immunoSEQ multiplex PCR, and TCRdb kept only the in-frame ones, dropping some. The sample lists 65,000 to 85,000 clones; 80% to 90% were seen once. This specimen belongs to a study of T cell responses to AZD1222 COVID-19 vaccine. Source: peripheral blood, taken on day 0 of AZD1222 vaccination. The chain uses TRBV4-3 and TRBJ2-1, with D tentatively TRBD1 or TRBD2 (5 bases each). This TCR derives from an adult in good health. CDR3: CASSQPTWGNEQFF. The CDR3 DNA is TGCGCCAGCAGCCAGCCGACCTGGGGGAATGAGCAGTTCTTC.